Given below is one TCR beta chain in context. What antigen it recognizes has not been identified. Qualities for individual bases were not recorded, and no much larger clone is one base off. CDR1 KGHSH and CDR2 LQKENI are derived from the germline V gene. V was cut back by 3 bases and J by 5 bases, leaving a gap of 14 bases between them. Measured from the cysteine to the phenylalanine, the CDR3 is 16 residues long. Of all the DNA, just the CDR3 is kept, 48 bases in frame from base 1. The trial excluded patients who had a history of autoimmune disease or who were on systemic immunosuppression. Peripheral blood for TCR sequencing was collected from all dose cohorts at baseline, on cycle 4 day 1, and on cycle 7 day 1. Samples came from an open-label, multicenter, first-in-human phase I dose-escalation trial of ivuxolimab. Adults with locally advanced or metastatic head and neck squamous cell, hepatocellular, melanoma or renal cell carcinoma were enrolled in the trial. CD4+ and CD8+ T cells were sorted separately from peripheral blood before TCR sequencing.

For sequencing of the TCRbeta CDR3 region, genomic DNA was extracted from the sorted cells. TCRbeta CDR3 regions were sequenced using the immunoSEQ Assay. Here the immuneACCESS table is served through TCRdb, limited to in-frame sequences with V and J called. Missing clones are a known gap in these copies; in checked studies unresolved V genes cover under half, and the rest lacks a known reason. The sample has tens of thousands of clones on record, about 85% of them singletons. In total, the top ten clones hold 2% to 2.5% of the sample. This sample stems from a study of OX40 agonist ivuxolimab in advanced cancers. For the wider study: Ivuxolimab was a fully human IgG2 agonistic monoclonal antibody targeting the costimulatory receptor OX40 (CD134). Intravenous ivuxolimab was administered to patients every 2 weeks at six dose levels: 0.01, 0.1, 0.3, 1.5, 3 and 10 mg/kg. Of the roughly 50 dose-escalation patients, hepatocellular carcinoma was present in approximately 20, melanoma in approximately 15, renal cell carcinoma in 9 and head and neck cancer in 9. The dose-escalation cohort was 82.7% male with a mean age of 60 years, ranging from about 20 to 80. Patients were allowed to have had prior anti-PD-1, anti-PD-L1 or anti-CTLA-4 therapy, and around 37% of the dose-escalation patients had previously received checkpoint inhibitors. Partial responses occurred in three dose-escalation patients, of whom one had hepatocellular carcinoma and two had cutaneous melanoma. The purpose of peripheral TCRbeta sequencing was to test whether ivuxolimab changed TCR sequence diversity and led to clonal T-cell expansion. The monotherapy dose-escalation portion (N of about 50 patients) of the phase I ivuxolimab trial is reported in the paper.

Findings and caveats that apply to the study as a whole: In the 0.1-3.0 mg/kg groups, partial responders were among the patients with the lowest normalized peripheral clonal expansion, particularly in CD8+ T cells. Which antigens the clonally expanded peripheral T cells were specific for was not determined. At doses of 0.1 to 3.0 mg/kg, clonal expansion of both CD4+ and CD8+ blood T cells was observed from baseline to week 6. On average, CD8+ T cells showed more expanded clones than CD4+ T cells after ivuxolimab. Low levels of normalized T-cell clonal expansion were also seen in some patients who did not respond.

Material: CD4+ or CD8+ T cells sorted from blood, obtained in a trial of the OX40 agonist ivuxolimab. The sequence joins TRBV18 to TRBJ1-6; perhaps TRBD1 is the D gene, with 5 bases matching. The origin of this receptor is an adult with an advanced solid tumor such as melanoma, head and neck, liver or kidney cancer. CDR3 sequence: CASSPQGRAHNSPLHF. The DNA is as follows: TGTGCCAGCTCACCTCAAGGCAGGGCTCATAATTCACCCCTCCACTTT.